This entry lists 20 T cell receptor beta chains sequenced from one sample in a study of blood T cell repertoires in COVID-19. The protocol was immunoSEQ multiplex PCR, while the TCRdb copy is restricted to in-frame clones and leaves out a portion. The sample has under 350,000 clones, approximately 91% seen once. The sample was PBMCs or T cells enriched from blood (not recorded which). These receptors all stem from a woman aged 40-49 years who had recovered from COVID-19.

The CDR3: CASSQVKTEAFF. The CDR3 DNA follows: TGTGCCAGCAGCCAAGTCAAAACTGAAGCTTTCTTT. This chain links TRBV3-1 (or the pseudogene TRBV3-2) with TRBJ1-1; D not resolved. The CDR3 length is 12 residues. The germline V gene encodes CDR1 LGHDT and CDR2 YNNKEL (reference sequence). V lost 1 base and J lost 5, with 5 bases in between.

The chain couples TRBV21-1 to TRBJ2-3; the tabulated D call, TRBD2, remains unverified against the DNA. TRBV21-1 is recorded as a pseudogene. This CDR3 comprises 16 residues. CDR3 protein: CASSSRLAGAADTQYF. For the CDR3, the DNA is TGTGCCAGCAGCAGTCGACTAGCGGGAGCAGCAGATACGCAGTATTTT.

V is TRBV6-2 or TRBV6-3 and J is TRBJ2-1; 13 bases map to TRBD2. Trimming cost V 0 bases and J 0 bases; bases outside gene matches: 8. Germline-derived CDR1 and CDR2 are MNHEY and SVGEGT. The CDR3 is 20 residues long. The CDR3 nucleotides are TGTGCCAGCAGTTACTCGGGAACTAGCGGGAGGGCCAGCTCCTACAATGAGCAGTTCTTC. Translating it yields CASSYSGTSGRASSYNEQFF.

The V call is TRBV30, the J call TRBJ2-7; 8 nucleotides line up with TRBD1. CDR1 GTSNPN and CDR2 SVGIG come from the germline V gene (reference sequence). Losses at the gene ends were 2 bases for V and 3 bases for J; bases not matched to a gene: 3. The CDR3 sequence is 13 residues long. The CDR3 region is CAWSPGQGYEQYF. The CDR3, as DNA: TGTGCCTGGAGTCCCGGACAGGGCTACGAGCAGTACTTC.

The rearrangement links TRBV5-4 to TRBJ2-1; D may be TRBD1 (5 bases). Trimming removed 0 bases at V and 7 bases at J, with 8 bases between. Germline V gives CDR1 SGHNT, CDR2 YYREEE (reference sequence). This CDR3 contains 13 residues. The CDR3 DNA reads as TGTGCCAGCAGCTTGGGGGGCTGGAATGAGCAGTTCTTC. This sequence encodes CASSLGGWNEQFF.

The rearrangement links TRBV6-5 to TRBJ1-1, with a possible D match to TRBD1 (5 bases). CDR3 length: 14 residues. V was cut by 5 bases and J by 7 bases, with 17 bases left in between. CDR1 is MNHEY, CDR2 SVGAGI, per germline. CDR3 in amino acids: CASSTVISGIEAFF. DNA of the CDR3: TGTGCCAGCAGTACTGTCATCTCAGGGATTGAAGCTTTCTTT.

The rearrangement links TRBV5-6 to TRBJ1-2, with TRBD1 as a possible D gene (6 bases). CDR1 is SGHDT and CDR2 is YYEEEE in the germline V gene. CDR3 size: 13 residues. V dropped 1 base and J dropped 4 bases, with 8 bases sitting between them. The CDR3 reads CASSLLGAYGYTF. For the CDR3, the DNA is TGTGCCAGCAGCTTGTTGGGGGCCTATGGCTACACCTTC.

The rearrangement joins TRBV9 to TRBJ1-1; the D gene is possibly TRBD1 (5 bases). Trimming left V 0 bases short and J 1 base short, with 13 bases between. CDR1 is SGDLS and CDR2 is YYNGEE in the germline V gene. The CDR3 length is 16 residues. DNA of the CDR3: TGTGCCAGCAGCGTAGGCCCAGGGTTTGGGAACACTGAAGCTTTCTTT. Its protein product is CASSVGPGFGNTEAFF.

V usage is TRBV29-1 and J usage is TRBJ2-5, with TRBD2 identical over 11 bases. CDR3 length: 15 residues. Germline lookup yields CDR1 SQVTM and CDR2 ANQGSEA. Trimming took 3 bases from V and 7 from J; bases not matched to a gene: 10. The CDR3 DNA sequence: TGCAGCGTTGATGCGGTAGCGGGGGGGCTCGGGACCCAGTACTTC. Protein product: CSVDAVAGGLGTQYF.

This clone was seen only once. The gene calls are TRBV6-6 and TRBJ2-7; D perhaps matches TRBD1 (6 bases). The CDR3 contains 12 residues. The V gene lost 6 bases and the J gene lost 4 bases, with 10 bases spanning the gap. CDR1 MNHNY and CDR2 SVGAGI come from the germline V gene (reference sequence). The CDR3 sequence: CASSQQGYEQYF. CDR3 in DNA: TGTGCCAGCAGCCAGCAGGGGTACGAGCAGTACTTC.

The chain joins TRBV25-1 to TRBJ1-3; perhaps TRBD1 as D (5 bases). Per the germline V gene, CDR1 is MGHDK and CDR2 is SYGVNS. Trimming left V 1 base short and J 4 bases short, with 11 bases between. The CDR3 extends over 15 amino acids. The DNA of the CDR3 is TGTGCCAGCAGTGAATGGGGGGGTAACGGAAACACCATATATTTT. Encoded protein: CASSEWGGNGNTIYF.

This clone has only one observation. The chain couples TRBV27 to TRBJ2-3; D possibly corresponds to TRBD1 (6 bases). CDR3 length equals 15 residues. Germline V gene lookup returns CDR1 MNHEY and CDR2 SMNVEV (reference sequence). Trimming shortened V by 0 bases and J by 3 bases, and 10 bases separated the two germline ends. CDR3 protein: CASSLSPQGTDTQYF. In DNA, the CDR3 is TGTGCCAGCAGTTTATCGCCCCAGGGGACAGATACGCAGTATTTT.

This rearrangement joins TRBV5-1 to TRBJ1-1; the D gene is possibly TRBD1 (6 bases). Germline V CDR1 and CDR2: SGHRS, YFSETQ. CDR3 size: 16 residues. V was clipped by 0 bases and J by 8 bases, with 20 bases between them. The CDR3 is CASSLVGAGTTREAFF. The CDR3 DNA follows: TGCGCCAGCAGCTTGGTAGGCGCCGGGACAACCCGCGAAGCTTTCTTT.

This clone has only one observation. This rearrangement joins TRBV5-1 to TRBJ2-2, with 16 positions matching TRBD2. Germline V lookup: CDR1 SGHRS, CDR2 YFSETQ. The CDR3 consists of 19 residues. With V trimmed by 4 bases and J by 4 bases, 10 bases remained unmatched. For the CDR3, the DNA is TGCGCCAGCAGCCACGGGACTAGCGGGGGGGATCACCCCACCGGGGAGCTGTTTTTT. It yields the protein CASSHGTSGGDHPTGELFF.

The chain joins TRBV3-1 (or the pseudogene TRBV3-2) to TRBJ1-3, with no clear D. The ends were cut back, 2 bases at V and 8 bases at J, with 13 bases in the middle. This CDR3 is 14 amino acids long. Germline V gives CDR1 LGHDT, CDR2 YNNKEL (reference sequence). The CDR3 DNA follows: TGTGCCAGCAGCCAATTAGCGGGTCGATACACCATATATTTT. Translation: CASSQLAGRYTIYF.

This clone was recorded once. The V and J genes are TRBV11-2 and TRBJ2-1; TRBD2 agrees at 12 bases. Germline V gene data show CDR1 as SGHAT and CDR2 as FQNNGV. CDR3 length: 15 residues. The J segment lost 7 bases and the V segment lost 5 bases, leaving 6 bases of the junction unmatched. The CDR3 is CASSLLTSGSNEQFF. Written as DNA, the CDR3 is TGTGCCAGCAGCCTCCTGACTAGCGGGAGTAATGAGCAGTTCTTC.

In the case of this clone: The junction departs from germline at one end; a sequencing error may be responsible. Other DNA sequences in the same sample also yield this CDR3. This chain joins TRBV29-1 and TRBJ1-4; 8 bases line up with TRBD1. Germline V lookup: CDR1 SQVTM, CDR2 ANQGSEA. This CDR3 comprises 15 residues. In nucleotides, the CDR3 is TGCAGCGGACGACAGGGGACCGCAACTAATGAAAAGCTGTTTTTT. It encodes CSGRQGTATNEKLFF.

The rearrangement links TRBV5-1 to TRBJ2-1, with 8 bases fitting TRBD2. CDR3 length: 16 amino acids. Germline CDR1 and CDR2: SGHRS and YFSETQ. Losses at the gene ends were 0 bases for V and 4 bases for J; bases not matched to a gene: 6. The CDR3 protein is CASSLEPGGPYNEQFF. Written as DNA, the CDR3 is TGCGCCAGCAGCTTGGAGCCGGGAGGGCCGTACAATGAGCAGTTCTTC.

V usage is TRBV29-1 and J usage is TRBJ1-2; 9 bases align to TRBD1. Losses at the gene ends were 6 bases for V and 1 base for J; bases not matched to a gene: 18. The length of the CDR3 is 18 residues. Looked up from germline, CDR1 is SQVTM and CDR2 is ANQGSEA. The DNA of the CDR3 is TGCAGCGTCTCCCCTCGACAATCGTTGGGACAGGGTAACTATGGCTACACCTTC. The encoded protein is CSVSPRQSLGQGNYGYTF.

The chain is built from TRBV9 and TRBJ1-2; 7 positions agree with TRBD1. The CDR3 consists of 15 residues. The germline gives CDR1 SGDLS, CDR2 YYNGEE. V was pared by 4 bases and J by 0 bases, with 6 bases of the junction left unmatched. The CDR3 coding sequence is TGTGCCAGCAGCATCGGACAGGCCCCTAACTATGGCTACACCTTC. Its protein is CASSIGQAPNYGYTF.